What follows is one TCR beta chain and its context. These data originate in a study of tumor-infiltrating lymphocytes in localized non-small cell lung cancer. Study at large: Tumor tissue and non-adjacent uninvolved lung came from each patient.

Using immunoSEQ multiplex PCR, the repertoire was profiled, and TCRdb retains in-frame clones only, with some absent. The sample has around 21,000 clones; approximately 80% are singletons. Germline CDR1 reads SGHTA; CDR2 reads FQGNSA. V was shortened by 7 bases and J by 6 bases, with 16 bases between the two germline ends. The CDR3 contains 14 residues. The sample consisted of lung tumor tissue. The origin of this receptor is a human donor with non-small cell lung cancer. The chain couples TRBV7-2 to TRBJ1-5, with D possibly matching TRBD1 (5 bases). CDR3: CASTPRGDVQPQHF. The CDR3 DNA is TGTGCCAGCACCCCGAGAGGGGACGTTCAGCCCCAGCATTTT.